The clone carrying this TCR beta chain was observed once. Its antigen is unknown. Other DNA sequences in the sample encode the same CDR3. This specimen belongs to a study of shared clonotypes between healthy human individuals. Study conclusions and caveats: The authors sampled blood alone, and tissue repertoires likely differ. Non-shared clonotypes had lower generation probabilities than clonotypes shared by all four sorted-subset donors.

Assay execution proceeded at the deep level. The authors loaded approximately 220 ng DNA, approximately 30,000 T cell genomes, into sorted-subset replicate PCRs. The table came from immunoSEQ multiplex PCR; TCRdb's copy has only in-frame clones and leaves some out. The sample lists about 2.4 million clones, approximately 92% occurring once. Looked up from germline, CDR1 is MNHNS and CDR2 is SASEGT. CDR3 length: 12 amino acids. Trimming pared 6 bases from V and 6 bases from J, leaving 6 bases between. The chain couples TRBV6-1 to TRBJ1-6, with D uncertain. Sample: naive CD4+ T cells sorted from blood. Subset given: CD45RA+ positively selected. The source of this sequence is a man aged 18 to 35 in good health. CDR3 sequence: CASRAGNSPLHF. DNA for the CDR3: TGTGCCAGCAGGGCGGGTAATTCACCCCTCCACTTT.